These 28 T cell receptor beta chains share one sample of origin, sequenced in a study of immune evolution from preneoplasia to lung adenocarcinoma. Some clones are missing from TCRdb's copy, which holds only in-frame ones; the method was immunoSEQ multiplex PCR. The table includes fewer than 9,500 clones, around 85% detected once. Material for sequencing was FFPE minimally invasive lung adenocarcinoma tissue. Receptors originate from a donor at least 70 years old with lung adenocarcinoma.

J is TRBJ2-7 and V is TRBV29-1; perhaps TRBD1 as D (6 bases). The length of the CDR3 is 16 residues. Trimming removed 1 base from V and 4 bases from J, with 20 bases in between. Germline V CDR1 and CDR2: SQVTM, ANQGSEA. The CDR3 loop is CSVEVWRQGKGYEQYF. The CDR3 DNA sequence: TGCAGCGTTGAAGTATGGCGCCAGGGGAAAGGGTACGAGCAGTACTTC.

This clone was seen just once. This chain joins TRBV7-2 and TRBJ2-1; 7 bases map to TRBD2. Germline V gene lookup returns CDR1 SGHTA and CDR2 FQGNSA. The trim removed 2 bases at V and 5 bases at J, leaving 15 bases unmatched. This CDR3 is 18 amino acids long. CDR3 residues: CASSLSTLGGLVNNEQFF. CDR3 in DNA: TGTGCCAGCAGCTTATCAACATTGGGCGGACTAGTTAACAATGAGCAGTTCTTC.

This clone appeared a single time. This chain links TRBV28 with TRBJ2-3; 9 nucleotides align to TRBD1. Germline-derived CDR1 and CDR2 are MDHEN and SYDVKM. The V segment lost 8 bases and the J segment 5 bases; nucleotides outside the gene matches: 11. This CDR3 region has 15 residues. The CDR3: CASRPGTGTRDTQYF. For the CDR3, the DNA is TGTGCCAGCCGGCCCGGGACAGGGACGCGAGATACGCAGTATTTT.

This chain links TRBV27 with TRBJ1-4; 7 bases line up with TRBD1. The germline CDR1 and CDR2 sequences are MNHEY and SMNVEV (reference sequence). The J segment lost 2 bases and the V segment lost 9 bases, leaving 9 bases of the junction unmatched. The CDR3 covers 15 residues. Here the CDR3 reads CASHPGGATNEKLFF. The CDR3 region has the DNA TGTGCCAGTCACCCAGGGGGAGCGACTAATGAAAAACTGTTTTTT. Using reference TRBV27 and TRBJ1-4 for the parts outside the CDR3, the full variable domain is EAQVTQNPRYLITVTGKKLTVTCSQNMNHEYMSWYRQDPGLGLRQIYYSMNVEVTDKGDVPEGYKVSRKEKRNFPLILESPSPNQTSLYFCASHPGGATNEKLFFGSGTQLSVL.

The rearrangement links TRBV28 to TRBJ1-1, with D possibly being TRBD1 (5 bases). Germline V CDR1 and CDR2: MDHEN, SYDVKM. The CDR3 length is 15 residues. The V gene lost 5 bases and the J gene lost 3 bases, with 16 bases spanning the gap. As DNA, the CDR3 is TGTGCCAGCAGTCCCCCCCGGGGCTGGGACACTGAAGCTTTCTTT. Residues: CASSPPRGWDTEAFF.

The chain uses TRBV7-2 and TRBJ2-7; TRBD2 is a possible D gene (6 bases). V shed 4 bases and J shed 2 bases, with 9 bases lying between them. Looked up from germline, CDR1 is SGHTA and CDR2 is FQGNSA. The CDR3 has 13 residues. The CDR3 DNA sequence: TGTGCCAGCAGCTGGGGAGGCACCTACGAGCAGTACTTC. This encodes CASSWGGTYEQYF. Full variable domain (missing parts from reference TRBV7-2 and TRBJ2-7): GAGVSQSPSNKVTEKGKDVELRCDPISGHTALYWYRQSLGQGLEFLIYFQGNSAPDKSGLPSDRFSAERTGGSVSTLTIQRTQQEDSAVYLCASSWGGTYEQYFGPGTRLTVT.

This clone was picked up one time. This chain joins TRBV6-4 and TRBJ2-1, with D possibly being TRBD2 (5 bases). Trimming cost V 5 bases and J 7 bases, with 15 bases left between them. The length of the CDR3 is 14 residues. The germline V gene has CDR1 MRHNA and CDR2 SNTAGT. CDR3 sequence reads: CASSSGGLGNEQFF. For the CDR3, the DNA is TGTGCCAGCAGTTCGGGCGGGCTAGGGAATGAGCAGTTCTTC.

This clone was seen once. The chain uses TRBV30 and TRBJ2-5, with D maybe TRBD1 (5 bases). The better agreement between TRBJ2-7 and the DNA end casts doubt on the J call. The CDR3 runs to 14 residues. Germline values: CDR1 GTSNPN, CDR2 SVGIG (reference sequence). The CDR3 DNA reads as TGTGCCTGGATTCCCCGGACATACGCCCACGAGCAGTACTTC. Amino acids: CAWIPRTYAHEQYF.

The rearrangement joins TRBV6-1 to TRBJ1-5; D unclear. This CDR3 has 15 residues. Deletions cut 6 bases from V and 2 bases from J, with 14 bases between. CDR1 and CDR2 from the germline V gene are MNHNS and SASEGT. The CDR3 region has the DNA TGTGCCAGCAGCTTCTTATCAGCCGGCAATCAGCCCCAGCATTTT. This codes for CASSFLSAGNQPQHF.

The chain couples TRBV19 to TRBJ2-7; a weak D match, TRBD1 (6 bases). Trimming removed 8 bases at V and 1 base at J, with 12 bases between. Germline values: CDR1 LNHDA, CDR2 SQIVND (reference sequence). This CDR3 has 13 residues. The CDR3 nucleotides read TGTGCCAGTTCACAGGGATCATCCTACGAGCAGTACTTC. Encoded protein: CASSQGSSYEQYF.

The rearrangement links TRBV11-3 to TRBJ2-2; D gene uncertain. V shed 4 bases and J shed 7 bases, with 10 bases lying between them. Germline values: CDR1 SGHNT, CDR2 YENEEA. The CDR3 has 13 residues. The CDR3 here is CASSYSRFGELFF. In DNA, the CDR3 is TGTGCCAGCAGCTATAGTAGATTCGGGGAGCTGTTTTTT.

This chain connects TRBV19 to TRBJ1-5, with D tentatively TRBD1 (6 bases). V lost 3 bases and J 4 bases, leaving 10 bases between the germline ends. CDR3 length: 14 residues. Looked up from germline, CDR1 is LNHDA and CDR2 is SQIVND (reference sequence). The CDR3 DNA reads as TGTGCCAGTAGTATCACAGGGCAGAATCAGCCCCAGCATTTT. It yields the protein CASSITGQNQPQHF.

This rearrangement joins TRBV28 to TRBJ2-7; a possible D gene is TRBD1 (6 bases). The ends were cut back, 7 bases at V and 3 bases at J, with 16 bases in the middle. The length of the CDR3 is 14 residues. Germline CDR1 reads MDHEN; CDR2 reads SYDVKM. The CDR3 is CASKRQGRLYEQYF. CDR3 sequence (DNA): TGTGCCAGCAAACGGCAGGGGCGCCTCTACGAGCAGTACTTC.

V is TRBV7-3 and J is TRBJ1-2; D remains ambiguous. Looked up from germline, CDR1 is SGHTA and CDR2 is FQGTGA. The CDR3 is made up of 14 amino acids. V lost 1 base and J lost 8, with 14 bases in between. As DNA, the CDR3 is TGTGCCAGCAGCTTAAAAGGAGGCGCTGGCGGCTACACCTTC. It specifies CASSLKGGAGGYTF. The full variable domain, its missing parts supplied by reference TRBV7-3 and TRBJ1-2, is GAGVSQTPSNKVTEKGKYVELRCDPISGHTALYWYRQSLGQGPEFLIYFQGTGAADDSGLPNDRFFAVRPEGSVSTLKIQRTERGDSAVYLCASSLKGGAGGYTFGSGTRLTVV.

The V gene is TRBV6-1, the J gene TRBJ2-2; tentatively, D is TRBD1 or TRBD2 (6 bases each). Germline assignment: CDR1 MNHNS and CDR2 SASEGT. This CDR3 is 14 amino acids long. V dropped 4 bases and J dropped 4 bases, with 10 bases sitting between them. CDR3 protein: CASSVRGLTGELFF. The CDR3 DNA reads TGTGCCAGCAGTGTCAGGGGACTCACCGGGGAGCTGTTTTTT.

This clone was counted between two and nine times. The V and J genes are TRBV6-6 and TRBJ1-5; D not certain. V was cut by 6 bases and J by 6 bases, with 15 bases left in between. CDR1 and CDR2 (germline): MNHNY, SVGAGI (reference sequence). This CDR3 has 14 amino acids. This CDR3 is CASSRAGSGQPQHF. DNA of the CDR3: TGTGCCAGCAGCCGGGCCGGGAGCGGTCAGCCCCAGCATTTT.

This clone was recorded only once. The gene calls are TRBV7-2 and TRBJ2-2; possibly TRBD2 for D (6 bases). V shed 0 bases and J shed 11 bases, with 10 bases lying between them. The germline CDR1 and CDR2 sequences are SGHTA and FQGNSA. This CDR3 has 13 amino acids. The CDR3 here is CASSLASGTELFF. The DNA for the CDR3 is TGTGCCAGCAGCTTAGCGTCAGGGACTGAGCTGTTTTTT.

The V call is TRBV4-1, the J call TRBJ2-1; TRBD1 agrees at 8 bases. The germline V gene has CDR1 MGHRA and CDR2 YSYEKL. The CDR3 spans 13 residues. The J segment lost 9 bases and the V segment lost 10 bases, leaving 11 bases of the junction unmatched. Here the CDR3 reads CATTDRVGSEQFF. For the CDR3, the DNA is TGCGCCACCACGGACAGGGTGGGTAGTGAGCAGTTCTTC.

This clone showed up just once. The rearrangement uses TRBV12-1 and TRBJ2-3; the table's D gene call, TRBD2, was not cross checked with the DNA. TRBV12-1 corresponds to a pseudogene. The CDR3 loop spans 17 amino acids. CDR3 nucleotide sequence: TGTGCCAGCAGCTGTTTGACGAGGAGCGGGAGAGCAGATACGCAGTATTTT. Residues: CASSCLTRSGRADTQYF.

In this sample, this clone turned up once. The CDR3 region is CASSPIWGTYNEQFF. The DNA for the CDR3 is TGTGCCAGCAGCCCAATCTGGGGTACCTACAATGAGCAGTTCTTC. J is TRBJ2-1 and V is TRBV28; D is undetermined. Germline CDR1 and CDR2: MDHEN and SYDVKM. V was cut by 6 bases and J by 2 bases, with 14 bases left in between. This CDR3 region has 15 residues. The full variable domain, rest sourced from reference TRBV28 and TRBJ2-1, is DVKVTQSSRYLVKRTGEKVFLECVQDMDHENMFWYRQDPGLGLRLIYFSYDVKMKEKGDIPEGYSVSREKKERFSLILESASTNQTSMYLCASSPIWGTYNEQFFGPGTRLTVL.

This clone was seen once. The rearrangement joins TRBV29-1 to TRBJ2-1, with D perhaps assigned TRBD1 or TRBD2 (5 bases each). The CDR3 runs to 15 residues. CDR1 and CDR2 (germline): SQVTM, ANQGSEA. V shed 4 bases and J shed 5 bases, with 18 bases lying between them. The CDR3, as DNA: TGCAGCGTTGGATCCTTTGGGGGAAGAAACAATGAGCAGTTCTTC. It translates to CSVGSFGGRNNEQFF.

The rearrangement links TRBV27 to TRBJ2-3; 9 nucleotides agree with TRBD1. Germline V gene sequence: CDR1 MNHEY, CDR2 SMNVEV (reference sequence). The length of the CDR3 is 19 residues. V was clipped by 5 bases and J by 4 bases; unmatched bases: 19. CDR3 bases: TGTGCCAGCAGTCCGAACCTTAGAAGACAGGGGGTAGGGGCAGATACGCAGTATTTT. This sequence encodes CASSPNLRRQGVGADTQYF.

The chain uses TRBV7-8 and TRBJ2-4; 14 nucleotides line up with TRBD2. The CDR3 is made up of 19 amino acids. Per the germline V gene, CDR1 is SGHVS and CDR2 is FQNEAQ. V lost 1 base, J lost 2 bases, and 7 bases stayed unmatched. The CDR3 sequence is CASSLETSGRAATKNIQYF. The CDR3 DNA follows: TGTGCCAGCAGCTTAGAGACTAGCGGGAGGGCCGCGACCAAAAACATTCAGTACTTC.

The CDR3 DNA follows: TGTGCCTGGGGACAGGGGGCGAACACTGAAGCTTTCTTT. As protein: CAWGQGANTEAFF. The rearrangement joins TRBV30 to TRBJ1-1; TRBD1 matches at 11 bases. CDR1 and CDR2 (germline): GTSNPN, SVGIG (reference sequence). Trimming cost V 5 bases and J 1 base; bases outside gene matches: 0. This CDR3 comprises 13 residues.

The gene calls are TRBV9 and TRBJ2-6; D ambiguous. V lost 0 bases to trimming and J lost 3 bases, with 10 bases between them. The CDR3 is 16 amino acids. Germline V gene lookup returns CDR1 SGDLS and CDR2 YYNGEE. This CDR3 is CASSVGSVSGANVLTF. For the CDR3, the DNA is TGTGCCAGCAGCGTAGGTTCCGTGAGTGGGGCCAACGTCCTGACTTTC.

The J gene is TRBJ1-2, the V gene TRBV28, with D uncertain. The CDR3 consists of 10 residues. With 5 bases removed from V and 8 bases from J, the gap between germline ends came to 6 bases. The V gene's germline CDR1 is MDHEN and CDR2 SYDVKM. The CDR3 region is CASSRAGYTF. The CDR3 nucleotides read TGTGCCAGCAGTCGGGCGGGCTACACCTTC.

This chain links TRBV30 with TRBJ2-5, with D hard to call. The CDR3 runs to 15 residues. V was shortened by 4 bases and J by 0 bases, with 15 bases between the two germline ends. Germline CDR1 reads GTSNPN; CDR2 reads SVGIG (reference sequence). CDR3 in DNA: TGTGCCTGGAAGTCGGGCAGCCACGACCAAGAGACCCAGTACTTC. Translated, it gives CAWKSGSHDQETQYF.

This clone has a handful of counts. The genes are TRBV11-3 and TRBJ2-2; 10 bases align to TRBD1. Germline trimming cut 4 bases from V and 3 bases from J; bases unmatched to any gene: 2. CDR1 is SGHNT, CDR2 YENEEA, per germline. The CDR3 spans 15 residues. CDR3 in amino acids: CASSSGTGDTGELFF. The CDR3 nucleotides read TGTGCCAGCAGCTCTGGGACAGGGGACACCGGGGAGCTGTTTTTT. Based on the CDR3 plus reference TRBV11-3 and TRBJ2-2, the full variable domain is EAGVVQSPRYKIIEKKQPVAFWCNPISGHNTLYWYLQNLGQGPELLIRYENEEAVDDSQLPKDRFSAERLKGVDSTLKIQPAELGDSAVYLCASSSGTGDTGELFFGEGSRLTVL.